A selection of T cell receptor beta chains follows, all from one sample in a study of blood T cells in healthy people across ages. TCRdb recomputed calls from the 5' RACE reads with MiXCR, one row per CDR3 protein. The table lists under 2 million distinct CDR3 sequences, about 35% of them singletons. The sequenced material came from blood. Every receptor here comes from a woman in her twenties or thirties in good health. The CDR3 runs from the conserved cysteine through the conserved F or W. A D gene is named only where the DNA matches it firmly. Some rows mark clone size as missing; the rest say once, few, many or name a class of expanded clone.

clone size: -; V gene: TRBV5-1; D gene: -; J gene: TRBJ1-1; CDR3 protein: CASSLGDRVGTEAFF; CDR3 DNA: TGCGCCAGCAGCTTGGGTGATAGGGTAGGCACTGAAGCTTTCTTT
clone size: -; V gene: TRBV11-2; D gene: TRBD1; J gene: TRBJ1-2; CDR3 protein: CASSPSTGTGYTF; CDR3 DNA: TGTGCCAGCAGCCCATCGACAGGGACTGGCTACACCTTC
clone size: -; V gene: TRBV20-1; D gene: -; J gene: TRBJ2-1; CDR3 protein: CSAGDFLGDFSYNEQFF; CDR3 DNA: TGCAGTGCTGGAGATTTTCTGGGGGATTTCTCCTACAATGAGCAGTTCTTC
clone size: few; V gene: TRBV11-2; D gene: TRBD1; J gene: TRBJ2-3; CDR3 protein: CASRPTGASTDTQYF; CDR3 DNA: TGTGCCAGCAGACCTACAGGGGCTAGCACAGATACGCAGTATTTT
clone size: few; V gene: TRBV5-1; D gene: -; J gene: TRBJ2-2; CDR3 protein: CASSSRRNPNTGELFF; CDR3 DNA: TGCGCCAGCAGCTCAAGACGGAACCCGAACACCGGGGAGCTGTTTTTT
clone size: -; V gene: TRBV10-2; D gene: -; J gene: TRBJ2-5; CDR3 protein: CASSEASPGGAPREQYF; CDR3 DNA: TGCGCCAGCAGTGAGGCCAGTCCTGGCGGGGCCCCAAGGGAGCAGTACTTC
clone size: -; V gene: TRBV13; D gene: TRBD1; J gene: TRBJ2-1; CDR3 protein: CGSSWRRDRTLGDEQFF; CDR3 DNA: TGTGGCAGCAGCTGGCGCCGGGACAGGACTCTAGGGGATGAGCAGTTCTTC
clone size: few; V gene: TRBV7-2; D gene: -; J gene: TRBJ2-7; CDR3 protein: CASSFYGSKNYEQYF; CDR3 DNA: TGTGCCAGCAGCTTTTACGGGTCGAAAAACTACGAGCAGTACTTC
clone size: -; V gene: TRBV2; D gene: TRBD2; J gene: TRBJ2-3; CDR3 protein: CASLAGGRGTDTQYF; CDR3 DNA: TGTGCCAGCTTAGCGGGGGGGCGTGGAACAGATACGCAGTATTTT
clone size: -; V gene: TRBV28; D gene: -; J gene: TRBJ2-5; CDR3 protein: CASSLGSHLYEQYF; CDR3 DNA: TGTGCCAGCAGTTTAGGGTCCCACCTCTATGAGCAGTACTTC
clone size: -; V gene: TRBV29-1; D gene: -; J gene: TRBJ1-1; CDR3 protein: CSAVDGLVEAFF; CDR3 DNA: TGCAGCGCAGTGGACGGTCTAGTTGAAGCTTTCTTT
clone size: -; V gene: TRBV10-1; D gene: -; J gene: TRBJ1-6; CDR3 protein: CASSMGDSPLHF; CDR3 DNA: TGCGCCAGCAGTATGGGAGATTCACCCCTCCACTTT
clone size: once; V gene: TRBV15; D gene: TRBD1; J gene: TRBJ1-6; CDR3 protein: CATSREQDRQNSPLHF; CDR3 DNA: TGTGCCACCAGCAGAGAGCAGGACAGGCAGAATTCACCCCTCCACTTT
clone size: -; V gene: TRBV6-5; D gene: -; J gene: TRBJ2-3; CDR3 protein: CASSYGGSADTQYF; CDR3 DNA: TGTGCCAGCAGTTACGGGGGGTCCGCAGATACGCAGTATTTT
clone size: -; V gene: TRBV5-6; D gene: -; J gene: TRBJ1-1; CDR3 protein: CASSRRTERSSNTEAFF; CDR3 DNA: TGTGCCAGCAGCCGGAGGACAGAGAGAAGTAGTAACACTGAAGCTTTCTTT
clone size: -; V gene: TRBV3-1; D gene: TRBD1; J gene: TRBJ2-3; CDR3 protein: CASSQGDRGISDTQYF; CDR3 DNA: TGTGCCAGCAGCCAAGGGGACAGGGGCATCTCAGATACGCAGTATTTT
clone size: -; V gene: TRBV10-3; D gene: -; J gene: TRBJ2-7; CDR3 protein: CVISVGSSSYEQYF; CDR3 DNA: TGTGTCATCAGTGTGGGATCGAGCTCCTACGAGCAGTACTTC
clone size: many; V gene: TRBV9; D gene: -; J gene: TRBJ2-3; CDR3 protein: CASSADPGHSTDTQYF; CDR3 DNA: TGTGCCAGCAGCGCAGATCCGGGACACAGCACAGATACGCAGTATTTT
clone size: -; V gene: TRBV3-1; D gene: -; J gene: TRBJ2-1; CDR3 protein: CASSPLGGGADNEQFF; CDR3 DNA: TGTGCCAGCAGCCCCCTAGGGGGGGGGGCCGACAATGAGCAGTTCTTC
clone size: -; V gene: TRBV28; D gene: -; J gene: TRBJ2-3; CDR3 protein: CASSLGGAAQYF; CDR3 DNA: TGTGCCAGCAGTTTAGGGGGCGCCGCGCAGTATTTT
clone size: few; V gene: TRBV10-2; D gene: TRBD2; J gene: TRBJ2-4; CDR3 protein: CASSPGTSGSGDIQYF; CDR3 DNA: TGCGCCAGCAGTCCCGGGACTAGCGGGAGCGGGGACATTCAGTACTTC
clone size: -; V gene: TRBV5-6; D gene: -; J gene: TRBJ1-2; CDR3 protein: CASSPRPSRDGYTF; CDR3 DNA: TGTGCCAGCAGCCCCCGGCCCTCGAGGGATGGCTACACCTTC
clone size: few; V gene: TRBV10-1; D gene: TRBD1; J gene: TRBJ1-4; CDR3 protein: CASSDRRDSEKLFF; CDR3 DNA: TGCGCCAGCAGTGATCGCCGGGACAGCGAAAAACTGTTTTTT
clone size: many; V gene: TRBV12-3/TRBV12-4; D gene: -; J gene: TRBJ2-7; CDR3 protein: CASSSGGSSYEQYF; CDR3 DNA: TGTGCCAGCAGTTCCGGGGGTAGCTCCTACGAGCAGTACTTC
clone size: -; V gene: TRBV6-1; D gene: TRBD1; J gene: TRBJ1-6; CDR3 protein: CASRRRGQDNSPLHF; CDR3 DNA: TGTGCCAGCCGAAGGAGGGGACAGGATAATTCACCCCTCCACTTT
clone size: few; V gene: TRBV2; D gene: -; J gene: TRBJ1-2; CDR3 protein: CASRFQTNYGYTF; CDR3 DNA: TGTGCCAGCAGATTCCAGACGAACTATGGCTACACCTTC
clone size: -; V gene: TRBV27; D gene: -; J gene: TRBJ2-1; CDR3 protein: CASSLFPASYNEQFF; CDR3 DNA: TGTGCCAGCAGTTTATTCCCAGCGTCGTACAATGAGCAGTTCTTC
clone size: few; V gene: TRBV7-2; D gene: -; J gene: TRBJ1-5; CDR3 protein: CASSLAGGRGNNQPQHF; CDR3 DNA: TGTGCCAGCAGCTTAGCGGGGGGCAGGGGCAACAACCAGCCCCAGCATTTT
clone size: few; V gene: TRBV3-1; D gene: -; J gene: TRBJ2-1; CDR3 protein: CASSLVGQGYNNEQFF; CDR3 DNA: TGTGCCAGCAGCCTTGTAGGGCAGGGATATAACAATGAGCAGTTCTTC
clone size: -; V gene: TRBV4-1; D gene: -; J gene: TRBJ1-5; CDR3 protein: CASSLLPRDNQPQHF; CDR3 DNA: TGCGCCAGCAGCCTCCTACCGAGGGACAATCAGCCCCAGCATTTT
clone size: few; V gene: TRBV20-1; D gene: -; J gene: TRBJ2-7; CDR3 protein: CSARETRGHEQYF; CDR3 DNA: TGCAGTGCTAGGGAGACTCGGGGCCACGAGCAGTACTTC
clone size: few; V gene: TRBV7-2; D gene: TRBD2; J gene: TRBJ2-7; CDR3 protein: CASSQTRLAGGPREQYF; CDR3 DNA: TGTGCCAGCAGCCAAACCCGACTAGCGGGAGGGCCGCGAGAGCAGTACTTC
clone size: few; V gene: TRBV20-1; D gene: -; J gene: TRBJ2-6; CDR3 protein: CSATGLSGANVLTF; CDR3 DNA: TGCAGTGCTACAGGACTCTCTGGGGCCAACGTCCTGACTTTC
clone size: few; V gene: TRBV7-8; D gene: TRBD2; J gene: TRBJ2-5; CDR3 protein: CASSGGLAGVQETQYF; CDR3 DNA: TGTGCCAGCAGCGGAGGACTAGCGGGAGTACAAGAGACCCAGTACTTC
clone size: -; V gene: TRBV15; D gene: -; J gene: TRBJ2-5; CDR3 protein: CATSREGGKQETQYF; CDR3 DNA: TGTGCCACCAGCAGAGAAGGAGGGAAACAAGAGACCCAGTACTTC
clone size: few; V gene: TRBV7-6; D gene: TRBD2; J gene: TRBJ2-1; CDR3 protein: CASSSYPRTSYIEQFF; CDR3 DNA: TGTGCCAGCAGCTCTTACCCTAGGACTAGCTATATTGAGCAGTTCTTC
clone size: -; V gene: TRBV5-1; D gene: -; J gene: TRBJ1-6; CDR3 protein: CASCFDLDSPLHF; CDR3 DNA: TGCGCCAGTTGCTTTGACTTGGATTCACCCCTCCACTTT
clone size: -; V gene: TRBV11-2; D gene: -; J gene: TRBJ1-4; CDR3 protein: CASSLMDEKLFF; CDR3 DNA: TGTGCCAGCAGCCTAATGGATGAAAAACTGTTTTTT
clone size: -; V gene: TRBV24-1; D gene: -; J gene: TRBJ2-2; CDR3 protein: CATSDTGNTGELFF; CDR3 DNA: TGTGCCACCAGTGACACAGGGAACACCGGGGAGCTGTTTTTT
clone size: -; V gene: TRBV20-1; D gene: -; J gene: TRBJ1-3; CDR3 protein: CSALFSGNTTYF; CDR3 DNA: TGCAGTGCTCTCTTCTCTGGAAACACCACATATTTT